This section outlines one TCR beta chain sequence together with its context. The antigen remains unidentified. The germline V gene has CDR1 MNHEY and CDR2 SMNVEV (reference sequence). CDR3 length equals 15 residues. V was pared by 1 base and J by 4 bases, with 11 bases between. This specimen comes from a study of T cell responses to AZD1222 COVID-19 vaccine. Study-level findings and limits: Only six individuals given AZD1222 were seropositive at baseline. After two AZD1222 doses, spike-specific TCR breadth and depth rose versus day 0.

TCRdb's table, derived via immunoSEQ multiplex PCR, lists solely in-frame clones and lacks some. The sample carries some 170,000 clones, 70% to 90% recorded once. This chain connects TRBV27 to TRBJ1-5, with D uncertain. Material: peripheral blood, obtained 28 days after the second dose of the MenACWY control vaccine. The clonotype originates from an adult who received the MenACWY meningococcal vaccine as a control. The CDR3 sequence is CASSLWSGRNQPQHF. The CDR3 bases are TGTGCCAGCAGTTTATGGTCAGGAAGAAATCAGCCCCAGCATTTT.